A single sample gave rise to the 29 T cell receptor beta chains below, sequenced in a study of T cells in Graves' hyperthyroidism and ophthalmopathy. RNA transcripts gave rise to amplified TCR beta CDR3 regions. Researchers ran a first-round RT-PCR on the TCR CDR3 using the HTBI primer set. TCRdb analysed the multiplex PCR reads with MiXCR anew, one entry per CDR3 protein. Here the sample spans some 340,000 distinct CDR3 sequences, roughly 13% being singletons. What was sequenced was blood. These receptors all stem from a woman in her thirties or forties with Graves' ophthalmopathy.

The table lists this clonotype with many counts. The chain is built from TRBV7-2 and TRBJ1-2; TRBD1 matches at 7 bases. V shed 1 base and J 8 bases; nucleotides not matched to a gene: 7. Germline CDR1 is SGHTA and CDR2 is FQGNSA. There are 14 residues in the CDR3. This CDR3 reads CASSLVAGGRGYTF. The CDR3 region has the DNA TGTGCCAGCAGCTTAGTGGCAGGGGGTCGCGGCTACACCTTC.

This clonotype was recorded many times. This chain joins TRBV10-3 and TRBJ2-7; TRBD1 matches 10 bases. Trimming cost V 3 bases and J 2 bases; bases outside gene matches: 13. Germline V gene lookup returns CDR1 ENHRY and CDR2 SYGVKD. This CDR3 has 18 amino acids. The CDR3 DNA reads as TGTGCCATCAGTGACCCGGGACAGGGGAGTGGGGTAACCTACGAGCAGTACTTC. Protein product: CAISDPGQGSGVTYEQYF.

Ten or more counts support this clonotype. The V and J genes are TRBV29-1 and TRBJ2-1; D possibly corresponds to TRBD2 (5 bases). The ends were cut back, 4 bases at V and 4 bases at J, with 14 bases in the middle. CDR3 length: 14 residues. CDR1 is SQVTM, CDR2 ANQGSEA, per germline. The CDR3 coding sequence is TGCAGCGTTGCCCAACTAGGATCATACAATGAGCAGTTCTTC. This sequence encodes CSVAQLGSYNEQFF.

The chain recombines TRBV27 with TRBJ2-3; no definite D call. The CDR3 is made up of 15 amino acids. Germline CDR1 reads MNHEY; CDR2 reads SMNVEV (reference sequence). V lost 5 bases, J lost 7 bases, and 19 bases lay in between. In DNA, the CDR3 is TGTGCCAGCAGTCCGATGGGAACGAAAAGGAATACGCAGTATTTT. Encoded protein: CASSPMGTKRNTQYF.

As regards this clonotype: A much larger clone lies a single base off, so this may be a read error. This chain uses TRBV12-5 with TRBJ2-5, with D uncertain. Germline V gene sequence: CDR1 LGHNT, CDR2 FRNRAP. CDR3 length: 17 amino acids. Trimming left V 1 base short and J 1 base short, with 16 bases between. CDR3 loop: CASGLAPRVGVQETQYF. The CDR3 nucleotides are TGTGCTAGTGGTTTGGCCCCACGTGTCGGTGTCCAAGAGACCCAGTACTTC.

This clonotype has a handful of counts. This chain connects TRBV14 to TRBJ2-1, with D possibly TRBD2 on 6 matching bases. Germline CDR1 is SGHDN and CDR2 is FVKESK. V lost 1 base to trimming and J lost 12 bases, with 13 bases between them. The CDR3 covers 13 residues. CDR3 region: CASSQGPGLWQFF. CDR3 nucleotides: TGTGCCAGCAGCCAAGGTCCGGGACTCTGGCAGTTCTTC. Variable domain in full (rest from reference TRBV14 and TRBJ2-1): EAGVTQFPSHSVIEKGQTVTLRCDPISGHDNLYWYRRVMGKEIKFLLHFVKESKQDESGMPNNRFLAERTGGTYSTLKVQPAELEDSGVYFCASSQGPGLWQFFGPGTRLTVL.

The chain is built from TRBV11-2 and TRBJ2-5; D remains ambiguous. The CDR3 runs to 13 residues. Trimming shortened V by 3 bases and J by 1 base, and 6 bases separated the two germline ends. The germline gives CDR1 SGHAT, CDR2 FQNNGV. CDR3 in DNA: TGTGCCAGCAGCTTCACGGCCCAAGAGACCCAGTACTTC. This encodes CASSFTAQETQYF.

This clonotype was seen ten or more times. The V and J genes are TRBV12-3 or TRBV12-4 and TRBJ1-2; D is unresolved. V gave up 7 bases and J gave up 6 bases, with 27 bases separating them. There are 17 residues in the CDR3. The DNA for the CDR3 is TGTGCCAGCACCCCAGGCGGGTCCGGGAAAGCCTCCCATGGCTACACCTTC. Translation gives CASTPGGSGKASHGYTF.

This chain uses TRBV5-1 with TRBJ1-1; D is undetermined. This CDR3 is built from 14 residues. The V and J ends lost 4 bases and 5 bases respectively, with 15 bases between them. Germline V gene data show CDR1 as SGHRS and CDR2 as YFSETQ. The CDR3 reads CASSSGVVVTEAFF. CDR3 DNA sequence: TGCGCCAGCAGCAGTGGGGTGGTTGTGACTGAAGCTTTCTTT.

This sequence joins TRBV5-6 and TRBJ2-2; perhaps TRBD1 as D (6 bases). This CDR3 is built from 16 residues. The V end was cut by 4 bases, the J end by 0 bases, with 13 bases between. CDR1 and CDR2 from the germline V gene are SGHDT and YYEEEE. CDR3 nucleotides: TGTGCCAGCAGCATTGACAGGTTCGCGAACACCGGGGAGCTGTTTTTT. The encoded protein is CASSIDRFANTGELFF.

This clonotype appeared many times. The CDR3, as DNA: TGTGCCAGCAGTCGAACCCGACAGGGGACTGAAGCTTTCTTT. Protein product: CASSRTRQGTEAFF. This chain uses TRBV2 with TRBJ1-1, with 8 bases matching TRBD1. The CDR3 runs 14 residues. The ends lost 5 bases at V and 5 bases at J; junction bases unmatched: 7. Per the germline V gene, CDR1 is SNHLY and CDR2 is FYNNEI. The full variable domain, completed using reference TRBV2 and TRBJ1-1, is EPEVTQTPSHQVTQMGQEVILRCVPISNHLYFYWYRQILGQKVEFLVSFYNNEISEKSEIFDDQFSVERPDGSNFTLKIRSTKLEDSAMYFCASSRTRQGTEAFFGQGTRLTVV.

As regards this clonotype: This may be a read error: a much more frequent sequence differs by one nucleotide. The gene calls are TRBV24-1 and TRBJ2-1; D gene ambiguous. Germline V lookup: CDR1 KGHDR, CDR2 SFDVKD. The CDR3 is 11 residues long. The CDR3 nucleotides are TGTACCACCTCCCGACAAAATGAGCAGTTCTTC. Its protein is CTTSRQNEQFF.

This chain links TRBV28 with TRBJ2-7, with 8 bases fitting TRBD1. Looked up from germline, CDR1 is MDHEN and CDR2 is SYDVKM. V was pared by 4 bases and J by 6 bases, with 11 bases of the junction left unmatched. This CDR3 is 15 amino acids long. The CDR3 sequence: CASSYRQGIGGEQYF. Here the CDR3 DNA reads TGTGCCAGCAGTTATCGACAGGGGATAGGGGGCGAGCAGTACTTC.

V usage is TRBV20-1 and J usage is TRBJ2-7; 13 nucleotides agree with TRBD2. The CDR3 spans 17 residues. J was trimmed by 2 bases and V by 1 base; bases with no gene match: 8. CDR1 DFQATT and CDR2 SNEGSKA come from the germline V gene (reference sequence). The CDR3 DNA sequence: TGCAGTGCTAGAGTTCTACTAGCGGGAGGGTCCCCCTACGAGCAGTACTTC. Protein: CSARVLLAGGSPYEQYF.

V gene TRBV27 combines with J gene TRBJ1-2; D is uncertain. Germline V gives CDR1 MNHEY, CDR2 SMNVEV (reference sequence). Trimming shortened V by 7 bases and J by 3 bases, and 18 bases separated the two germline ends. The CDR3 extends over 15 amino acids. The DNA of the CDR3 is TGTGCCAGCAAGCGCGACTCTCGGACCCACTATGGCTACACCTTC. Its translation is CASKRDSRTHYGYTF.

Many counts were recorded for this clonotype. The genes are TRBV7-9 and TRBJ1-1, with D unresolved. The ends were cut back, 10 bases at V and 1 base at J, with 10 bases in the middle. Germline V gives CDR1 SEHNR, CDR2 FQNEAQ (reference sequence). The CDR3 runs 12 residues. The DNA of the CDR3 is TGTGCCACCGATAAGGCGAACACTGAAGCTTTCTTT. Amino acids: CATDKANTEAFF.

At least ten counts were recorded for this clonotype. V is TRBV3-1 and J is TRBJ2-7; unclear D gene. The CDR3 is 13 residues long. Germline V gene lookup returns CDR1 LGHDT and CDR2 YNNKEL (reference sequence). V was shortened by 1 base and J by 6 bases, with 10 bases between the two germline ends. The CDR3 DNA is TGTGCCAGCAGCCAAGTGGACCGCGGCGAGCAGTACTTC. Amino acids: CASSQVDRGEQYF.

The rearrangement uses TRBV19 and TRBJ1-1; D remains unclear. The length of the CDR3 is 16 residues. Trimming left V 8 bases short and J 2 bases short, with 21 bases between. CDR1 is LNHDA and CDR2 is SQIVND in the germline V gene (reference sequence). The CDR3 loop is CASVNRASGRNTEAFF. CDR3 bases: TGTGCCAGTGTGAATAGGGCCTCGGGCAGAAACACTGAAGCTTTCTTT.

This clonotype appeared many times. The chain is built from TRBV6-5 and TRBJ1-1; D unresolved. CDR3 length: 12 amino acids. Germline V CDR1 and CDR2: MNHEY, SVGAGI. Between the trimmed V and J ends, which lost 0 bases and 1 base, there was a span of 0 bases. The CDR3 DNA follows: TGTGCCAGCAGTTACTCGAACACTGAAGCTTTCTTT. Translated, it gives CASSYSNTEAFF.

This clonotype appeared many times. This chain links TRBV20-1 with TRBJ2-3, with D perhaps matching TRBD1 (6 bases). Trimming left V 5 bases short and J 2 bases short, with 17 bases between. The CDR3 is 15 residues long. Germline CDR1 reads DFQATT; CDR2 reads SNEGSKA (reference sequence). The CDR3 is CSARPGVWDTDTQYF. CDR3 in DNA: TGCAGTGCTCGACCAGGGGTGTGGGACACAGATACGCAGTATTTT.

This clonotype was picked up many times. The genes are TRBV11-2 and TRBJ2-2; TRBD1 agrees at 7 bases. Germline V CDR1 and CDR2: SGHAT, FQNNGV. The CDR3 loop spans 14 amino acids. V shed 5 bases, J shed 6 bases, and the junction held 6 bases outside the gene matches. CDR3 in DNA: TGTGCCAGCAGCCTCTCCGGGACAGCCGGGGAGCTGTTTTTT. Encoded protein: CASSLSGTAGELFF.

This clonotype occurred many times. V and J are TRBV28 and TRBJ1-1, with D perhaps TRBD1 (5 bases). The CDR3 covers 14 residues. V was trimmed by 4 bases and J by 6 bases, leaving 15 bases between them. In germline, CDR1 is MDHEN, CDR2 SYDVKM. The CDR3 region is CASSYPRELAEAFF. CDR3 nucleotides: TGTGCCAGCAGTTACCCCAGGGAGCTCGCTGAAGCTTTCTTT.

With regard to this clonotype: A much larger clone sits a single nucleotide away, making a read error possible. The J gene is TRBJ2-2, the V gene TRBV7-9; D remains unclear. The germline gives CDR1 SEHNR, CDR2 FQNEAQ (reference sequence). Trimming left V 5 bases short and J 4 bases short, with 11 bases between. This CDR3 has 14 amino acids. The CDR3 sequence: CASSPPPSTGELFF. In nucleotides, the CDR3 is TGTGCCAGCAGCCCACCCCCGAGCACCGGGGAGCTGTTTTTT. The whole variable domain, filled in from reference TRBV7-9 and TRBJ2-2, reads DTGVSQNPRHKITKRGQNVTFRCDPISEHNRLYWYRQTLGQGPEFLTYFQNEAQLEKSRLLSDRFSAERPKGSFSTLEIQRTEQGDSAMYLCASSPPPSTGELFFGEGSRLTVL.

This clonotype occurred many times. V and J are TRBV6-1 and TRBJ2-1; 10 bases agree with TRBD1. CDR1 and CDR2 from the germline V gene are MNHNS and SASEGT. The CDR3 runs 17 residues. The J segment lost 1 base and the V segment lost 5 bases, leaving 8 bases of the junction unmatched. Here the CDR3 reads CASSRGQGLGSYNEQFF. For the CDR3, the DNA is TGTGCCAGCAGTAGGGGACAGGGGCTAGGGTCCTACAATGAGCAGTTCTTC.

Details on this clonotype: This may stem from a read error, because a much larger clone lies one nucleotide away. V and J are TRBV2 and TRBJ1-3, with a possible D match to TRBD1 (5 bases). The CDR3 runs to 14 residues. Germline V gives CDR1 SNHLY, CDR2 FYNNEI. Trimming removed 7 bases from V and 4 bases from J, with 14 bases in between. Here the CDR3 DNA reads TGTGCCAGCACTACGGGGGTAGGCGGAAACACCATATATTTT. Protein sequence: CASTTGVGGNTIYF.

This clonotype has at least ten counts. This chain connects TRBV20-1 to TRBJ2-3, with TRBD1 as a possible D gene (5 bases). Trimming took off 0 bases at V and 6 bases at J, with 7 bases between the two ends. CDR1 is DFQATT and CDR2 is SNEGSKA in the germline V gene (reference sequence). The CDR3 covers 12 residues. The CDR3 reads CSARDNRDTQYF. The CDR3 DNA reads TGCAGTGCTAGAGATAACAGGGATACGCAGTATTTT.

The table lists this clonotype with many counts. The CDR3 here is CASRLASNSYNEQFF. The CDR3 bases are TGTGCCAGCAGACTAGCGAGTAACTCCTACAATGAGCAGTTCTTC. V and J are TRBV2 and TRBJ2-1; 7 bases are a match to TRBD2. The CDR3 contains 15 residues. After removal of 6 bases from V and 0 bases from J, the junction contained 5 bases not matched to a gene. CDR1 is SNHLY, CDR2 FYNNEI, per germline.

The chain employs TRBV4-1 and TRBJ2-7; 10 positions match TRBD2. Germline CDR1 reads MGHRA; CDR2 reads YSYEKL. J gave up 0 bases and V 4 bases, and 6 bases lay outside the gene matches. This CDR3 is built from 16 residues. The CDR3 DNA sequence: TGCGCCAGCAGCCCAAGGACTAGCGGTAACTCCTACGAGCAGTACTTC. Translation gives CASSPRTSGNSYEQYF.

A remark on this clonotype: A read error may be the cause here, since a much bigger clone is one base away. The CDR3: CASSYVASGNTKAFF. CDR3 DNA sequence: TGTGCCAGCAGCTACGTGGCTAGCGGGAACACTAAAGCTTTCTTT. This chain connects TRBV7-2 to TRBJ1-1, with D unclear. The CDR3 covers 15 residues. Germline V CDR1 and CDR2: SGHTA, FQGNSA.